This T cell receptor (beta chain) was sequenced in a study of beta chain features in type 1 diabetes. Study observations and caveats: Whether TCRB rearrangement is influenced by HLA type was left unresolved in this analysis. Shortening of TCRB CDR3s, moderate but significant, appeared in all four CD4+ subsets of Type 1 diabetes patients.

Every isolated RNA sample was fully reverse transcribed, so sequencing captured expressed TCRB transcripts. Assay used: immunoSEQ multiplex PCR; TCRdb lists only in-frame clones, some missing. This table has around 140,000 clones, roughly 10% appearing once. Cells sorted by CD45RO/CCR7/CD25/CD127/CD95/CD27 comprised CD4+ naive, central memory, regulatory and stem cell-like memory cells. The V gene lost 7 bases and the J gene lost 12 bases, with 13 bases spanning the gap. Germline-derived CDR1 and CDR2 are MDHEN and SYDVKM. CDR3 length: 12 amino acids. About this clone: Its antigen is unidentified.

Sequences were obtained from central memory CD4+ T cells from blood. The clonotype was recovered from a man aged 25 to 40 with type 1 diabetes. V usage is TRBV28 and J usage is TRBJ1-6; D is unresolved. CDR3 protein: CASNFQAGPLHF. As DNA, the CDR3 is TGTGCCAGCAATTTTCAGGCGGGACCCCTCCACTTT. The whole variable domain, filled in from reference TRBV28 and TRBJ1-6, reads DVKVTQSSRYLVKRTGEKVFLECVQDMDHENMFWYRQDPGLGLRLIYFSYDVKMKEKGDIPEGYSVSREKKERFSLILESASTNQTSMYLCASNFQAGPLHFGNGTRLTVT.